Sequencing of this T cell receptor (beta chain) was carried out in a study of CD8+ T cells in alopecia areata. V was trimmed by 3 bases and J by 1 base, leaving 13 bases between them. CDR1 and CDR2 (germline): GTSNPN, SVGIG (reference sequence). The length of the CDR3 is 15 residues. TCR sequencing used cDNA made by reverse transcription of extracted RNA. Assay: immunoSEQ multiplex PCR; the TCRdb copy retains only in-frame clones and omits some. The sample lists roughly 140,000 clones; approximately 49% were seen once. The sequencing here drew on CD4+ T cells sorted from blood, taken at week 0. The sequence derives from a human donor with alopecia areata. The V call is TRBV30, the J call TRBJ1-5; D gene unclear. This chain's CDR3 is CAWSPTGISNQPQHF. The CDR3, as DNA: TGTGCCTGGAGCCCGACCGGGATCAGCAATCAGCCCCAGCATTTT.